The 2 T cell receptor beta chains below all came from one sample that was sequenced in a study of T cells in localized non-small cell lung cancer. Using immunoSEQ multiplex PCR, the repertoire was profiled, and TCRdb retains in-frame clones only, with some absent. The sample has roughly 89,000 clones, approximately 91% seen once. The sequencing here drew on PBMCs, taken before any cancer treatment. Receptors were obtained from a woman between 35 and 75 years old with stage II squamous cell lung carcinoma.

V usage is TRBV13 and J usage is TRBJ2-7; 8 bases are a match to TRBD2. CDR1 is PRHDT and CDR2 is FYEKMQ in the germline V gene (reference sequence). The V gene end was trimmed by 5 bases and the J gene end by 1 base; junction bases not matched to a gene: 7. This CDR3 comprises 15 residues. Here the CDR3 reads CASSPPGTRSYEQYF. CDR3 bases: TGTGCCAGCAGCCCGCCCGGGACTAGATCCTACGAGCAGTACTTC.

CDR3 nucleotides: TGCGCCAGCAGCCAAGTTCCGGGGGCCTTCGCCGAAAAACTGTTTTTT. Protein: CASSQVPGAFAEKLFF. The V and J genes are TRBV4-1 and TRBJ1-4; tentative D call: TRBD1 (6 bases). The V gene's germline CDR1 is MGHRA and CDR2 YSYEKL. V was trimmed by 1 base and J by 8 bases, leaving 17 bases between them. This CDR3 contains 16 residues.